This T cell receptor (beta chain) was recorded in a study of identical twins. Between the trimmed V and J ends, which lost 4 bases and 4 bases, there was a span of 10 bases. The CDR3 runs to 13 residues. Germline CDR1 reads SGHAT; CDR2 reads FQNNGV. This clonotype was seen more than once but under ten times. TCRdb ran MiXCR on the 5' RACE reads and lists one entry per CDR3 protein. The sample records hundreds of thousands of distinct CDR3 sequences, approximately 13% being singletons. The same data also contributed to another study, on yellow fever vaccine responses in identical twins.

The origin of this receptor is a woman between 18 and 29 years old in good health. The specimen was PBMCs. This chain connects TRBV11-2 to TRBJ2-5; no clear D gene. CDR3 DNA: TGTGCCAGCAGCTCCACGACCGTAGAGACCCAGTACTTC. Translation: CASSSTTVETQYF. The full variable domain, with the rest looked up from reference TRBV11-2 and TRBJ2-5, is EAGVAQSPRYKIIEKRQSVAFWCNPISGHATLYWYQQILGQGPKLLIQFQNNGVVDDSQLPKDRFSAERLKGVDSTLKIQPAKLEDSAVYLCASSSTTVETQYFGPGTRLLVL.